The next 15 T cell receptor beta chains were all read from a single sample in a study of regulatory T cells in long-lasting Graves disease. Relying on iRepertoire HTBI primers and Arm-PCR of CDR3 regions, the team built TCR beta libraries. TCRdb re-derived calls from the multiplex PCR reads in MiXCR, one entry per CDR3 protein. The repertoire consists of approximately 310,000 distinct CDR3 sequences, with approximately 20% occurring once and the leading ten covering around 36%. The sample's time point: newly diagnosed GD, antithyroid drugs for less than 3 months. Extracted RNA from PBMCs served as the source of the TCR library. Sample: peripheral blood mononuclear cells (PBMCs), taken at new diagnosis, from a patient treated with antithyroid drugs. All receptors come from a female donor with Graves disease.

This clonotype has at least ten counts. The chain is built from TRBV20-1 and TRBJ2-3, with 7 bases that match TRBD2. The CDR3 loop spans 12 amino acids. With 7 bases clipped from V and 5 bases from J, the junction kept 6 bases outside the gene matches. Per the germline V gene, CDR1 is DFQATT and CDR2 is SNEGSKA (reference sequence). The CDR3 coding sequence is TGCAGTGTCGGGCGGGAGTTAGATACGCAGTATTTT. The encoded protein is CSVGRELDTQYF.

V gene TRBV11-2 combines with J gene TRBJ2-5; 7 nucleotides match TRBD2. Looked up from germline, CDR1 is SGHAT and CDR2 is FQNNGV. There are 17 residues in the CDR3. J was trimmed by 1 base and V by 5 bases; bases with no gene match: 13. DNA for the CDR3: TGTGCCAGCAGCCCGACCCGGGAGCGGGGACCCCAAGAGACCCAGTACTTC. Residues: CASSPTRERGPQETQYF.

The chain recombines TRBV6-2 or TRBV6-3 with TRBJ2-1; D uncertain. Trimming stripped 6 bases from V and 5 bases from J, with 11 bases between. This CDR3 has 13 amino acids. Germline V gene lookup returns CDR1 MNHEY and CDR2 SVGEGT. The CDR3 DNA is TGTGCCAGCAGCTTTGGCACGGACAATGAGCAGTTCTTC. It translates to CASSFGTDNEQFF.

The chain is built from TRBV28 and TRBJ2-4; weak D call: TRBD1 (6 bases). The V gene lost 6 bases and the J gene lost 3 bases, with 15 bases spanning the gap. The CDR3 spans 15 residues. Germline V lookup: CDR1 MDHEN, CDR2 SYDVKM. The CDR3 loop is CASSLYRVFKNIQYF. CDR3 bases: TGTGCCAGCAGCCTTTACAGGGTCTTCAAAAACATTCAGTACTTC.

This clonotype came up many times. This chain connects TRBV6-1 to TRBJ1-2, with D perhaps matching TRBD1 (5 bases). The length of the CDR3 is 11 residues. Between the trimmed V and J ends, which lost 4 bases and 12 bases, there was a span of 12 bases. Germline V lookup: CDR1 MNHNS, CDR2 SASEGT. The CDR3: CASSGQRWDTF. The CDR3 bases are TGTGCCAGCAGTGGACAGCGATGGGACACCTTC.

This clonotype came up many times. The chain joins TRBV20-1 to TRBJ2-1, with 7 positions matching TRBD2. The CDR3 runs to 14 residues. The junction had 8 bases not matched to a gene; V was cut back by 4 bases and J by 5 bases. Germline CDR1 DFQATT, CDR2 SNEGSKA (reference sequence). CDR3 protein: CSATTSARDNEQFF. CDR3 nucleotides: TGCAGTGCTACCACTAGCGCTAGGGACAATGAGCAGTTCTTC.

The chain has TRBV3-1 and TRBJ1-4; 7 bases are shared with TRBD1. The junction had 6 bases not matched to a gene; V was cut back by 2 bases and J by 6 bases. The CDR3 length is 15 residues. Germline V gives CDR1 LGHDT, CDR2 YNNKEL (reference sequence). CDR3 coding DNA: TGTGCCAGCAGCCAACAAGACAGGGCGGATGAAAAACTGTTTTTT. Residues: CASSQQDRADEKLFF.

This clonotype was recorded at least ten times. The chain combines TRBV20-1 with TRBJ2-2, with 13 bases lining up with TRBD2. V shed 5 bases and J 6 bases; nucleotides not matched to a gene: 3. The germline CDR1 and CDR2 sequences are DFQATT and SNEGSKA (reference sequence). The CDR3 sequence is 14 residues long. The CDR3 DNA follows: TGCAGTGCTCGGACTAGCGGGAGCGCCGGGGAGCTGTTTTTT. This sequence encodes CSARTSGSAGELFF.

This clonotype has ten or more counts. The rearrangement uses TRBV11-2 and TRBJ2-7; 11 bases map to TRBD2. The germline gives CDR1 SGHAT, CDR2 FQNNGV. Losses at the gene ends were 2 bases for V and 6 bases for J; bases not matched to a gene: 6. This CDR3 has 15 residues. CDR3 sequence: CASSLIFGTSGEQYF. CDR3 nucleotide sequence: TGTGCCAGCAGCTTAATATTCGGGACTAGCGGCGAGCAGTACTTC.

This chain links TRBV10-3 with TRBJ1-6; D is undetermined. The V gene's germline CDR1 is ENHRY and CDR2 SYGVKD. V lost 3 bases, J lost 8 bases, and 5 bases lay in between. This CDR3 is built from 12 residues. DNA of the CDR3: TGTGCCATCAGTGAATTGGATTCACCCCTCCACTTT. This translates into CAISELDSPLHF.

A remark on this clonotype: With a much larger clone just one base away, this may be a read error. V gene TRBV6-9 combines with J gene TRBJ2-7; no definite D call. Germline-derived CDR1 and CDR2 are MNHGY and SVAAGI. CDR3 length equals 14 residues. V was trimmed by 3 bases and J by 4 bases, leaving 13 bases between them. CDR3 coding DNA: TGTGCCAGCAGTTACCTACCCAATGAATACGAGCAGTACTTC. It translates to CASSYLPNEYEQYF.

On this clonotype itself: One base separates it from a far larger clone, so it is likely a read error. The genes are TRBV11-2 and TRBJ2-1; 10 bases match TRBD1. TRBJ2-5 explains the end of the DNA better; the J call may be wrong. CDR1 SGHAT and CDR2 FQNNGV come from the germline V gene. The length of the CDR3 is 14 residues. For the CDR3, the DNA is TGTGCCAGCAGTTCGACAGGGGGCGGAGGGACCCAGTACTTC. This translates into CASSSTGGGGTQYF.

This clonotype showed up just a few times. This rearrangement joins TRBV5-1 to TRBJ2-5, with TRBD2 matching over 8 bases. The trim removed 0 bases at V and 2 bases at J, leaving 6 bases unmatched. CDR3 length equals 16 residues. Germline CDR1 SGHRS, CDR2 YFSETQ. The CDR3 bases are TGCGCCAGCAGCTTGGATATAGCGGGGCCTCAAGAGACCCAGTACTTC. It is translated as CASSLDIAGPQETQYF.

The gene calls are TRBV7-2 and TRBJ1-5, with D perhaps TRBD1 (5 bases). V was trimmed by 8 bases and J by 2 bases, leaving 13 bases between them. The CDR3 covers 14 residues. The V gene's germline CDR1 is SGHTA and CDR2 FQGNSA. CDR3 region: CASGAFGGNQPQHF. The CDR3, as DNA: TGTGCCAGCGGGGCATTTGGGGGCAATCAGCCCCAGCATTTT.

This clonotype was counted at least ten times. The rearrangement uses TRBV30 and TRBJ1-5, with D possibly TRBD1 on 5 matching bases. Germline CDR1 reads GTSNPN; CDR2 reads SVGIG (reference sequence). This CDR3 is built from 12 residues. V was shortened by 1 base and J by 9 bases, with 10 bases between the two germline ends. CDR3 DNA sequence: TGTGCCTGGAGTGGGGGCTTTCTGCCCCAGCATTTT. Its translation: CAWSGGFLPQHF.